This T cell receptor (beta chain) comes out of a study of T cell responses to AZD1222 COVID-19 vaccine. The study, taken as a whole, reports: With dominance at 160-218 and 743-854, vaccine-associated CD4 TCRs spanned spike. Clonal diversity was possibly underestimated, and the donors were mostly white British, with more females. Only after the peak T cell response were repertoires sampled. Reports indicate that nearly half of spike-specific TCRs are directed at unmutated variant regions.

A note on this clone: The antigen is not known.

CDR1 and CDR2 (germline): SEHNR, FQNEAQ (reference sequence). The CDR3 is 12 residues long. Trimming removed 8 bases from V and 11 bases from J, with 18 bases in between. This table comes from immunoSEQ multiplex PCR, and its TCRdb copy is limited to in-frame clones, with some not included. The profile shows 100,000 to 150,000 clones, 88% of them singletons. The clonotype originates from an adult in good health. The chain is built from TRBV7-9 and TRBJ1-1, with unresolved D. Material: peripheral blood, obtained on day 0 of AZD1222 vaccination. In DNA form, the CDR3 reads TGTGCCAGCCAGCTTATCCGTTGGGAGGCTTTCTTT. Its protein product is CASQLIRWEAFF.